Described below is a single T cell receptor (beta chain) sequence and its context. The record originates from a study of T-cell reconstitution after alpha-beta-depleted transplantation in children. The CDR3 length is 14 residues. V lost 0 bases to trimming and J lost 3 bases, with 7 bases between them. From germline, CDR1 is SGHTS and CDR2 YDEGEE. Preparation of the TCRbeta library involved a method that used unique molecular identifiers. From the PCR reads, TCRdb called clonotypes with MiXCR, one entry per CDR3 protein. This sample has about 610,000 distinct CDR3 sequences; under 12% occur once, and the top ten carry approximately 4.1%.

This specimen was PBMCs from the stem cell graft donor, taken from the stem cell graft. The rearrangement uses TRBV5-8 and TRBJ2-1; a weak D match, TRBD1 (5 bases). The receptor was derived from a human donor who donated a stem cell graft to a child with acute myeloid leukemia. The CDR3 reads CASSLEDNYNEQFF. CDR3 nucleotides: TGTGCCAGCAGCTTGGAGGACAACTACAATGAGCAGTTCTTC.